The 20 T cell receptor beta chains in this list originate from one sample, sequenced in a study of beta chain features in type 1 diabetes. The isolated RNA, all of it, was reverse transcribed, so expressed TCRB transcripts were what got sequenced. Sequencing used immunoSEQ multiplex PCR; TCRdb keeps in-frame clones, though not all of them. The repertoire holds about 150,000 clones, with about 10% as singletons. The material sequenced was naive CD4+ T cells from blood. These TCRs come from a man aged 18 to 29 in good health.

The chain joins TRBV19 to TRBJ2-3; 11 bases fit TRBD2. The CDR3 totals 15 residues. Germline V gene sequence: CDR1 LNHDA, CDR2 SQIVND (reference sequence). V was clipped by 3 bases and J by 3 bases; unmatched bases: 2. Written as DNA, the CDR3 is TGTGCCAGTAGTATTCGACTAGCGGGAACAGATACGCAGTATTTT. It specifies CASSIRLAGTDTQYF.

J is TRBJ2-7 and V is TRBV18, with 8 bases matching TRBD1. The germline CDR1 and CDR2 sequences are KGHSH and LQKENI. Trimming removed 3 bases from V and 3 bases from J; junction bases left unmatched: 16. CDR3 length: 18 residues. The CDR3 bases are TGTGCCAGCTCACCTCCAAATATGCTGACAGGGGTTAGCTACGAGCAGTACTTC. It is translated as CASSPPNMLTGVSYEQYF. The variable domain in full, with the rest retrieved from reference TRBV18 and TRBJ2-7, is NAGVMQNPRHLVRRRGQEARLRCSPMKGHSHVYWYRQLPEEGLKFMVYLQKENIIDESGMPKERFSAEFPKEGPSILRIQQVVRGDSAAYFCASSPPNMLTGVSYEQYFGPGTRLTVT.

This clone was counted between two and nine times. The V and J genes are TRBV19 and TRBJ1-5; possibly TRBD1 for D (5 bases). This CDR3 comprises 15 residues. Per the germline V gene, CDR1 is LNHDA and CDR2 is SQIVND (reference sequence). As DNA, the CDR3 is TGTGCGACAGTAGACCGCGCGGGGAGCAATCAGCCCCAGCATTTT. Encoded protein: CATVDRAGSNQPQHF. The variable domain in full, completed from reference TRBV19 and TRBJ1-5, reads DGGITQSPKYLFRKEGQNVTLSCEQNLNHDAMYWYRQDPGQGLRLIYYSQIVNDFQKGDIAEGYSVSREKKESFPLTVTSAQKNPTAFYLCATVDRAGSNQPQHFGDGTRLSIL.

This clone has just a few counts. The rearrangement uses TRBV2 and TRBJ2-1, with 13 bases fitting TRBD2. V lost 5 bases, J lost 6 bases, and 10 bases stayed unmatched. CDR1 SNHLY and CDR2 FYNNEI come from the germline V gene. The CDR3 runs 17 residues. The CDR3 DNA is TGTGCCAGCAGTAAGCCGGGACTAGCGGGGTACGCCAATGAGCAGTTCTTC. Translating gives CASSKPGLAGYANEQFF.

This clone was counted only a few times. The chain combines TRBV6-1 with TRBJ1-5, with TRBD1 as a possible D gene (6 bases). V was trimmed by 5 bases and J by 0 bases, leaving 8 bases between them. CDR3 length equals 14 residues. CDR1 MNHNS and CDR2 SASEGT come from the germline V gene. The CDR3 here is CASSTGNSNQPQHF. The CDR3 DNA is TGTGCCAGCAGTACAGGGAATAGCAATCAGCCCCAGCATTTT.

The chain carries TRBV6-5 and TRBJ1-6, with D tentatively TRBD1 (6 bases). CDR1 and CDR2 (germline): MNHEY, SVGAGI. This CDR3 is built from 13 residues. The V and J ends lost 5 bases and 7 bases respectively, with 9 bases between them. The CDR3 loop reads CASSATGNSPLHF. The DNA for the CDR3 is TGTGCCAGCAGTGCAACAGGGAATTCACCCCTCCACTTT.

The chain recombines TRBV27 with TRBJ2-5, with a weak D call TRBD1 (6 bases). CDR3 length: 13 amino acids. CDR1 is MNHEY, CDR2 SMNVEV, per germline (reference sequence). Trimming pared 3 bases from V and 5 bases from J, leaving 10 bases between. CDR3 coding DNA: TGTGCCAGCAGTTTTACAGGGTTGGAGACCCAGTACTTC. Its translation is CASSFTGLETQYF.

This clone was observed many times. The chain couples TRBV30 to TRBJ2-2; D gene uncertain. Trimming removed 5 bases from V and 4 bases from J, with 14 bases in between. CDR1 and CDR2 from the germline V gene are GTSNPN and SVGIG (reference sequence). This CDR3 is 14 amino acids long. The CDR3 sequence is CAWDEVEVTGELFF. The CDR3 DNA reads TGTGCCTGGGATGAGGTTGAGGTCACCGGGGAGCTGTTTTTT.

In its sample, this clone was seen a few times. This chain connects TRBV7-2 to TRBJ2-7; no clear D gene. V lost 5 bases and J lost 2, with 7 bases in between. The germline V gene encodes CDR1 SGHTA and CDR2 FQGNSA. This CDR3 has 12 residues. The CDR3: CASSLAPYEQYF. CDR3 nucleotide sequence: TGTGCCAGCAGCCTCGCGCCCTACGAGCAGTACTTC.

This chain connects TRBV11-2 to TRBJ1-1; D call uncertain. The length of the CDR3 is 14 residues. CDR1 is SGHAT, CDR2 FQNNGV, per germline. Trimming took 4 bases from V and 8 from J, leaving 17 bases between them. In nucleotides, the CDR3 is TGTGCCAGCAGCTCACCCCGCGAACGACTGGAAGCTTTCTTT. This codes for CASSSPRERLEAFF.

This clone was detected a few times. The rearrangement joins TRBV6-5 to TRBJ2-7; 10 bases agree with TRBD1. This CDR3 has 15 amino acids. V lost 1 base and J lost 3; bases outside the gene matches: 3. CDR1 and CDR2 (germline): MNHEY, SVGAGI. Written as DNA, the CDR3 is TGTGCCAGCAGTTACTGGACAGGGGGTATCTACGAGCAGTACTTC. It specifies CASSYWTGGIYEQYF.

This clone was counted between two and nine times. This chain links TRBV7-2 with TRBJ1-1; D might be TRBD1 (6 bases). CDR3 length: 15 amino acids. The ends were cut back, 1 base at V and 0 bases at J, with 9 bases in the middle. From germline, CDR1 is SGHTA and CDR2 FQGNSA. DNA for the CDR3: TGTGCCAGCAGCTTAGGACAGGTAATGAACACTGAAGCTTTCTTT. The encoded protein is CASSLGQVMNTEAFF. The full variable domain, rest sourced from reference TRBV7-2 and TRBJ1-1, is GAGVSQSPSNKVTEKGKDVELRCDPISGHTALYWYRQSLGQGLEFLIYFQGNSAPDKSGLPSDRFSAERTGGSVSTLTIQRTQQEDSAVYLCASSLGQVMNTEAFFGQGTRLTVV.

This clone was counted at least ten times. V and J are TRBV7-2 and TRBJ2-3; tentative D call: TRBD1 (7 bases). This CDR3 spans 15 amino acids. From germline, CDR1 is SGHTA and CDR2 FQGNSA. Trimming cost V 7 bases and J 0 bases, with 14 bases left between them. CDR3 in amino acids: CASTLQGGSTDTQYF. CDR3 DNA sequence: TGTGCCAGCACCCTCCAGGGGGGTAGCACAGATACGCAGTATTTT. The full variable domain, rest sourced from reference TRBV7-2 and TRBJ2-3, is GAGVSQSPSNKVTEKGKDVELRCDPISGHTALYWYRQSLGQGLEFLIYFQGNSAPDKSGLPSDRFSAERTGGSVSTLTIQRTQQEDSAVYLCASTLQGGSTDTQYFGPGTRLTVL.

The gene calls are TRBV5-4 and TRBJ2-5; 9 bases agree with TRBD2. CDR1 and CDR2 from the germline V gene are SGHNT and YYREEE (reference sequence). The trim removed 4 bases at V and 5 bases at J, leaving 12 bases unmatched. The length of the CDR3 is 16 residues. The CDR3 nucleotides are TGTGCCAGCAGCCTGGTATTCGCGGGGGGGCAGGAGACCCAGTACTTC. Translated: CASSLVFAGGQETQYF.

The CDR3 DNA reads TGTGCCAGCAGCCTGGTGGGAAGGGGTTACACCGGGGAGCTGTTTTTT. It encodes CASSLVGRGYTGELFF. J is TRBJ2-2 and V is TRBV9, with D perhaps matching TRBD1 (5 bases). Germline assignment: CDR1 SGDLS and CDR2 YYNGEE. Between the trimmed V and J ends, which lost 4 bases and 3 bases, there was a span of 16 bases. The CDR3 runs to 16 residues.

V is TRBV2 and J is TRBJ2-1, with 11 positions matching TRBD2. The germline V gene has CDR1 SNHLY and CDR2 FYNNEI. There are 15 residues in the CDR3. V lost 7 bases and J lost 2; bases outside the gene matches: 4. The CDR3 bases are TGTGCCAGCATCCCACTAGCGGGGGCCTACAATGAGCAGTTCTTC. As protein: CASIPLAGAYNEQFF.

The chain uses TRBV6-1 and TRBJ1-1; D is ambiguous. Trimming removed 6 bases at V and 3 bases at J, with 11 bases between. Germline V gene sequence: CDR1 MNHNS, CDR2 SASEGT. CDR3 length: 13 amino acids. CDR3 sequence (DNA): TGTGCCAGCAGCCACCGACAAGACACTGAAGCTTTCTTT. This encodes CASSHRQDTEAFF.

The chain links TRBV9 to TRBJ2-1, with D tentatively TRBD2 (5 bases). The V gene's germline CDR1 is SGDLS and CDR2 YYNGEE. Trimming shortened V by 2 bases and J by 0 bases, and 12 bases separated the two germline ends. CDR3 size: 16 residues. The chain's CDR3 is CASSVGAVISYNEQFF. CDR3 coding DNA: TGTGCCAGCAGCGTGGGAGCGGTGATCTCCTACAATGAGCAGTTCTTC.

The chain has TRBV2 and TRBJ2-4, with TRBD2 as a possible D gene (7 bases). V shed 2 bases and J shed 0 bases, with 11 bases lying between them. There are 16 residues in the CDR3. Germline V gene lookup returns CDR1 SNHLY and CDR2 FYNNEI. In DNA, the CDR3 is TGTGCCAGCAGTGAAATGGGGGGGCTAGCCAAAAACATTCAGTACTTC. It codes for CASSEMGGLAKNIQYF.

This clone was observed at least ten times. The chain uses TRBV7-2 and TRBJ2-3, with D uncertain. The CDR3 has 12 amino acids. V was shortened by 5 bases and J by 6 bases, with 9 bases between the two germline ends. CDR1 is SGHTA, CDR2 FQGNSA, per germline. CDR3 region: CASSPLKDTQYF. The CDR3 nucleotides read TGTGCCAGCAGCCCACTCAAGGATACGCAGTATTTT.